Presented here are 16 T cell receptor beta chains from one specimen sequenced in a study of cytomegalovirus exposure and HLA in healthy donors. This PCR relied on a set of 60 Vbeta primers and 13 Jbeta primers. Some clones are missing from TCRdb's copy, which holds only in-frame ones; the method was immunoSEQ multiplex PCR. The sample gives 100,000 to 150,000 clones, around 83% of which show up once; under 3% is in the top ten. Sequencing was done on a sample of PBMCs. The receptors come from a woman aged 18-29 years in good health and CMV-seropositive.

About this clone: It is unclear where the CDR3 begins or ends on the DNA, so no DNA is shown, and the CDR3 is as TCRdb lists it. Within the sample, other DNA sequences also encode this same CDR3. V is TRBV4-2 and J is TRBJ1-2; TRBD1 is taken as the D call from the table, unchecked against the DNA. Per the germline V gene, CDR1 is LGHNA and CDR2 is YNFKEQ. The CDR3 has 15 residues if both end residues are counted. The CDR3 spells CASSQVASGSDGYTF.

CDR3 sequence (DNA): TGCGCCAGCAGCCGAACCGGGTCAGATAATTCACCCCTCCACTTT. Translation gives CASSRTGSDNSPLHF. The chain employs TRBV5-1 and TRBJ1-6; no clear D gene. This CDR3 contains 15 residues. The germline V gene encodes CDR1 SGHRS and CDR2 YFSETQ. V lost 4 bases and J lost 5, with 13 bases in between.

V is TRBV2 and J is TRBJ2-5; TRBD2 agrees at 10 bases. Germline CDR1 SNHLY, CDR2 FYNNEI. The CDR3 spans 14 residues. V dropped 2 bases and J dropped 4; count of bases not matched to a gene: 1. The CDR3 region is CASSEIAGGETQYF. Here the CDR3 DNA reads TGTGCCAGCAGTGAAATAGCGGGGGGAGAGACCCAGTACTTC.

The chain is built from TRBV7-7 and TRBJ2-1; 10 bases fit TRBD1. V gave up 5 bases and J gave up 12 bases; unmatched junction bases: 7. Per germline, CDR1 SSHAT and CDR2 FNYEAQ (reference sequence). The CDR3 is made up of 13 amino acids. The CDR3 DNA reads as TGTGCCAGCAGCACCCGGGACAGGGGTGGGCAGTTCTTC. Amino acid sequence: CASSTRDRGGQFF.

The rearrangement uses TRBV7-9 and TRBJ2-2; TRBD1 aligns across 9 bases. J gave up 0 bases and V 5 bases, and 4 bases lay outside the gene matches. CDR1 is SEHNR, CDR2 FQNEAQ, per germline (reference sequence). This CDR3 has 16 residues. The DNA for the CDR3 is TGTGCCAGCAGCGCCGGGACAGGGACGAACACCGGGGAGCTGTTTTTT. This translates into CASSAGTGTNTGELFF.

This rearrangement joins TRBV6-5 to TRBJ2-1; a weak D match, TRBD2 (6 bases). There are 16 residues in the CDR3. V was trimmed by 1 base and J by 8 bases, leaving 18 bases between them. The V gene's germline CDR1 is MNHEY and CDR2 SVGAGI. The CDR3 sequence is CASSYLWPGDGHEQFF. As DNA, the CDR3 is TGTGCCAGCAGTTACTTATGGCCGGGGGATGGCCATGAGCAGTTCTTC.

The rearrangement links TRBV29-1 to TRBJ2-7, with TRBD1 identical over 7 bases. Per the germline V gene, CDR1 is SQVTM and CDR2 is ANQGSEA. Trimming removed 5 bases from V and 7 bases from J; junction bases left unmatched: 8. This CDR3 contains 12 residues. The CDR3: CSVLSRGREQYF. DNA of the CDR3: TGCAGCGTTCTTTCAAGGGGGCGAGAGCAGTACTTC.

The chain joins TRBV5-1 to TRBJ2-5; no definite D call. With 4 bases removed from V and 5 bases from J, the gap between germline ends came to 15 bases. From germline, CDR1 is SGHRS and CDR2 YFSETQ. The CDR3 length is 14 residues. The CDR3 is CASSPGTGAETQYF. The CDR3 DNA reads TGCGCCAGCAGCCCCGGCACGGGTGCGGAGACCCAGTACTTC. The full variable domain, rest sourced from reference TRBV5-1 and TRBJ2-5, is KAGVTQTPRYLIKTRGQQVTLSCSPISGHRSVSWYQQTPGQGLQFLFEYFSETQRNKGNFPGRFSGRQFSNSRSEMNVSTLELGDSALYLCASSPGTGAETQYFGPGTRLLVL.

This clone came up a few times. The rearrangement joins TRBV2 to TRBJ2-7; TRBD1 matches 7 bases. Germline trimming cut 5 bases from V and 4 bases from J; bases unmatched to any gene: 8. Germline CDR1 SNHLY, CDR2 FYNNEI. The CDR3 totals 14 residues. The CDR3 region has the DNA TGTGCCAGCAGTCCGACAGGGTTGGGGTACGAGCAGTACTTC. It codes for CASSPTGLGYEQYF.

The J gene is TRBJ1-5, the V gene TRBV13, with no clear D. V shed 9 bases and J shed 5 bases, with 11 bases lying between them. This CDR3 region has 12 residues. Germline-derived CDR1 and CDR2 are PRHDT and FYEKMQ (reference sequence). CDR3 nucleotides: TGTGCCAGGAAGGACTTCCATCAGCCCCAGCATTTT. Translation: CARKDFHQPQHF.

The CDR3 DNA reads TGCGCCAGCAGCTTGGGGGGGCAGGGTGAATCACCCCTCCACTTT. The encoded protein is CASSLGGQGESPLHF. The chain links TRBV5-1 to TRBJ1-6, with D maybe TRBD1 (6 bases). V lost 0 bases, J lost 10 bases, and 14 bases lay in between. Germline V lookup: CDR1 SGHRS, CDR2 YFSETQ. This CDR3 region has 15 residues.

J is TRBJ2-7 and V is TRBV19, with a weak D call TRBD1 (6 bases). V was cut by 10 bases and J by 6 bases, with 19 bases left in between. Germline-derived CDR1 and CDR2 are LNHDA and SQIVND (reference sequence). CDR3 length: 13 residues. CDR3 amino acids: CATSGQGPFEQYF. The CDR3 DNA reads TGTGCCACCTCGGGGCAGGGGCCTTTCGAGCAGTACTTC.

V and J are TRBV10-1 and TRBJ2-3; D might be TRBD1 (5 bases). The CDR3 contains 16 residues. V lost 1 base and J lost 0, with 11 bases in between. The V gene's germline CDR1 is WNHNN and CDR2 SYGVQD (reference sequence). DNA of the CDR3: TGCGCCAGCAGTGAGTTCAGGGCCTCTAGCACAGATACGCAGTATTTT. Translated: CASSEFRASSTDTQYF.

The V and J genes are TRBV29-1 and TRBJ2-7, with D tentatively TRBD1 (6 bases). Trimming shortened V by 2 bases and J by 6 bases, and 14 bases separated the two germline ends. The CDR3 contains 13 residues. Germline CDR1 is SQVTM and CDR2 is ANQGSEA. For the CDR3, the DNA is TGCAGCGTTGAAATTTTACAGGGTGCCGAGCAGTACTTC. Translation: CSVEILQGAEQYF.

The rearrangement joins TRBV6-1 to TRBJ1-1, with 9 positions matching TRBD1. The CDR3 has 15 amino acids. V dropped 3 bases and J dropped 0; count of bases not matched to a gene: 2. Germline-derived CDR1 and CDR2 are MNHNS and SASEGT. CDR3 loop: CASSDGQGMNTEAFF. CDR3 DNA sequence: TGTGCCAGCAGTGACGGACAGGGGATGAACACTGAAGCTTTCTTT.

This clone appeared once. The CDR3 does not end in the conserved phenylalanine or tryptophan, so this is likely a read error. The gene calls are TRBV6-5 and TRBJ1-1, with D unresolved. The CDR3 spans 11 residues. With 5 bases removed from V and 9 bases from J, the gap between germline ends came to 10 bases. The germline CDR1 and CDR2 sequences are MNHEY and SVGAGI. CDR3 loop: CASSTTSQAFL. The CDR3 DNA follows: TGTGCCAGCAGTACCACCTCCCAAGCTTTCCTT.